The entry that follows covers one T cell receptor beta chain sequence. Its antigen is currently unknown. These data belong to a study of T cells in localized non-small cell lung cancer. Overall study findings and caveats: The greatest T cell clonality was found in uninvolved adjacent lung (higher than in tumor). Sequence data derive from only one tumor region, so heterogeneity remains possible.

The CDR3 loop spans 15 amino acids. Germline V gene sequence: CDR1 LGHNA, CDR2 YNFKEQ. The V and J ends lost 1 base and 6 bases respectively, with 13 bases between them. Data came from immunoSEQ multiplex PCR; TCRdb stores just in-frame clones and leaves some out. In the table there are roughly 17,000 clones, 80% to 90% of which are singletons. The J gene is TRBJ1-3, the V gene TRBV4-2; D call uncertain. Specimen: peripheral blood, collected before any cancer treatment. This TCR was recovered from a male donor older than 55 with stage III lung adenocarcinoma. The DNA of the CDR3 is TGTGCCAGCAGCCAAGTAGGTTTTCTGGTAAACACCATATATTTT. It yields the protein CASSQVGFLVNTIYF.